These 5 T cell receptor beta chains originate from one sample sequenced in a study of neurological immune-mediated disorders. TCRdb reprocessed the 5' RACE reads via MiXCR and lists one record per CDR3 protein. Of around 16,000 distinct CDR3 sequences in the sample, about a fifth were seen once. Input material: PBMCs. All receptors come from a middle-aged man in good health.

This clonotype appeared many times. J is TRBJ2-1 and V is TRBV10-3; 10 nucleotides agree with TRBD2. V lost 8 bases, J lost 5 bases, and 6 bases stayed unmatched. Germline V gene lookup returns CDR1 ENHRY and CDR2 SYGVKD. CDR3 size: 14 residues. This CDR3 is CAIQGLADNNEQFF. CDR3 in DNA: TGTGCCATCCAAGGACTAGCGGATAACAATGAGCAGTTCTTC.

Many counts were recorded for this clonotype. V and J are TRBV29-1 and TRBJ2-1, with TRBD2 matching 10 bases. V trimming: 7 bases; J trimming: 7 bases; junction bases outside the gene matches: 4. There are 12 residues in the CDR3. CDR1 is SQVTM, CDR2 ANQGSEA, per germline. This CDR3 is CSEGLARNEQFF. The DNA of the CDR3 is TGCAGCGAGGGACTAGCGCGAAATGAGCAGTTCTTC.

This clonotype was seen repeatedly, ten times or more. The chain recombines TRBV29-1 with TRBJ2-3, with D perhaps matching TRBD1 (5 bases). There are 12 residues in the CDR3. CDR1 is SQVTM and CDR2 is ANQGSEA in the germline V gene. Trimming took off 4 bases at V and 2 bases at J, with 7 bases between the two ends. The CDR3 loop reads CSVGGPTDTQYF. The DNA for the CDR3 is TGCAGCGTTGGGGGCCCCACAGATACGCAGTATTTT.

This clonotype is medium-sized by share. CDR3 nucleotides: TGTGCCAGCAGCGTAGACTTAACCAATGAGCAGTTCTTC. Protein sequence: CASSVDLTNEQFF. This rearrangement joins TRBV9 to TRBJ2-1; D unclear. V lost 0 bases and J lost 6, with 7 bases in between. This CDR3 is built from 13 residues. The germline CDR1 and CDR2 sequences are SGDLS and YYNGEE. The entire variable domain, with the rest obtained from reference TRBV9 and TRBJ2-1, is as follows: DSGVTQTPKHLITATGQRVTLRCSPRSGDLSVYWYQQSLDQGLQFLIQYYNGEERAKGNILERFSAQQFPDLHSELNLSSLELGDSALYFCASSVDLTNEQFFGPGTRLTVL.

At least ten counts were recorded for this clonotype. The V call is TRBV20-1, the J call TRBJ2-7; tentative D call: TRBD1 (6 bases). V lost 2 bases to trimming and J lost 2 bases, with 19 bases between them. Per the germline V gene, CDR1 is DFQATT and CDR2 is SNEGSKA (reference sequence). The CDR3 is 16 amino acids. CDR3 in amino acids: CSARSSPGTLTYEQYF. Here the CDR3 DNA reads TGCAGTGCTAGATCCTCCCCCGGGACACTTACCTACGAGCAGTACTTC.